The rows below give T cell receptor beta chains drawn from one sample of a study of OX40 agonist ivuxolimab in advanced cancers. Assay: immunoSEQ multiplex PCR; the TCRdb copy retains only in-frame clones and omits some. The sample records about 57,000 clones, 83% being singletons. Sample: CD4+ or CD8+ T cells sorted from blood, taken in a trial of the OX40 agonist ivuxolimab. The receptor set was obtained from an adult with an advanced solid tumor such as melanoma, head and neck, liver or kidney cancer. Each CDR3 is given with its conserved first and last residue. The D gene is left open where the match is weak. Clone size is shown for a subset of rows, as once, few, many or a class of expanded clone.

J | D | size | V | CDR3 | DNA
TRBJ1-3 | - | - | TRBV5-1 | CASSGLGVSGNTIYF | TGCGCCAGCAGCGGACTAGGGGTCTCTGGAAACACCATATATTTT
TRBJ2-2 | - | few | TRBV11-3 | CASSQGGYTGELFF | TGTGCCAGCAGCCAAGGAGGGTACACCGGGGAGCTGTTTTTT
TRBJ2-3 | TRBD2 | - | TRBV2 | CASRLAGSTDTQYF | TGTGCCAGCAGACTAGCGGGAAGCACAGATACGCAGTATTTT
TRBJ1-1 | - | - | TRBV10-3 | CAISAGLNTEAFF | TGTGCCATTTCCGCAGGGCTCAACACTGAAGCTTTCTTT
TRBJ2-1 | - | - | TRBV6-1 | CASSLGPNEQFF | TGTGCCAGCAGTCTAGGTCCCAATGAGCAGTTCTTC
TRBJ1-1 | - | - | TRBV18 | CASSPPPNTEAFF | TGTGCCAGCTCACCACCCCCGAACACTGAAGCTTTCTTT
TRBJ1-1 | - | - | TRBV29-1 | CSVWADRSTEAFF | TGCAGCGTATGGGCTGACAGATCCACTGAAGCTTTCTTT
TRBJ2-7 | - | - | TRBV30 | CAWNQGQGYEQYF | TGTGCCTGGAATCAGGGGCAGGGCTACGAGCAGTACTTC
TRBJ2-1 | - | - | TRBV6-4 | CASSEEAGGGDEQFF | TGTGCCAGCAGTGAAGAAGCCGGAGGAGGCGATGAGCAGTTCTTC
TRBJ2-6 | - | - | TRBV5-4 | CASSPEGAGSSGANVLTF | TGTGCCAGCAGCCCCGAGGGCGCGGGGAGCTCTGGGGCCAACGTCCTGACTTTC
TRBJ2-7 | TRBD2 | - | TRBV28 | CASSEALAGGYEQYF | TGTGCCAGCAGTGAAGCCCTAGCGGGAGGGTACGAGCAGTACTTC
TRBJ1-1 | - | - | TRBV19 | CASSIWQGGDTEAFF | TGTGCCAGTAGTATATGGCAGGGCGGGGACACTGAAGCTTTCTTT
TRBJ2-5 | - | - | TRBV11-2 | CASTAGWLGETQYF | TGTGCCAGCACAGCAGGGTGGTTGGGTGAGACCCAGTACTTC
TRBJ1-2 | - | - | TRBV5-4 | CASSLAGGDYGYTF | TGTGCCAGCAGCTTGGCCGGGGGGGACTATGGCTACACCTTC
TRBJ2-1 | TRBD2 | - | TRBV4-2 | CASSPDSGSWPNEQFF | TGTGCCAGCAGCCCTGATAGCGGGAGTTGGCCCAATGAGCAGTTCTTC
TRBJ1-1 | TRBD1 | - | TRBV6-1 | CASIRGGKTEAFF | TGTGCCAGCATCAGGGGGGGCAAGACTGAAGCTTTCTTT
TRBJ1-3 | TRBD1 | - | TRBV5-5 | CASSLTGGKGNTIYF | TGTGCCAGCAGCTTGACAGGGGGCAAGGGAAACACCATATATTTT
TRBJ1-1 | TRBD1 | - | TRBV5-5 | CASSSPGQGFKAFF | TGTGCCAGCAGCTCACCGGGACAGGGTTTTAAAGCTTTCTTT
TRBJ1-1 | - | - | TRBV5-6 | CASIGPRRTEAFF | TGTGCCAGCATCGGGCCTCGCCGGACTGAAGCTTTCTTT
TRBJ1-1 | - | - | TRBV9 | CASSVVSRWGTEAFF | TGTGCCAGCAGCGTAGTGTCCAGGTGGGGTACTGAAGCTTTCTTT
TRBJ1-5 | - | - | TRBV5-1 | CASSLGDVSNQPQHF | TGCGCCAGCAGCTTGGGGGACGTTAGCAATCAGCCCCAGCATTTT
TRBJ1-5 | - | - | TRBV27 | CASSPPGGNQPQHF | TGTGCCAGCAGTCCACCGGGGGGCAATCAGCCCCAGCATTTT
TRBJ2-1 | - | - | TRBV5-1 | CASSGSGYNEQFF | TGCGCCAGCAGCGGGAGCGGTTACAATGAGCAGTTCTTC